Reported below is one TCR beta chain. Its antigen is unidentified. The data originate from a study of OX40 agonist ivuxolimab in advanced cancers. As for the study in general: Partial responses were achieved by three patients, one with hepatocellular carcinoma and two with cutaneous melanoma.

General study findings and limits: Relative to CD4+ cells, CD8+ T cells on average had more expanded clones. At 0.1 to 3.0 mg/kg, CD4+ and CD8+ blood T cells expanded clonally by week 6.

TCRdb's copy holds only in-frame clones and misses some; the assay was immunoSEQ multiplex PCR. The data show about 63,000 clones, with roughly nine tenths seen just once and roughly 0.69% held by the top ten. Germline V gene data show CDR1 as SGHRS and CDR2 as YFSETQ. The CDR3 has 15 residues. Unmatched junction bases numbered 8, after V lost 4 bases and J lost 2 bases. Sample: CD4+ or CD8+ T cells sorted from blood, taken in a trial of the OX40 agonist ivuxolimab. This clonotype originated in an adult with an advanced solid tumor such as melanoma, head and neck, liver or kidney cancer. The chain recombines TRBV5-1 with TRBJ1-1, with TRBD1 matching 7 bases. DNA for the CDR3: TGCGCCAGCAGCAATCAGGGACAGCCAAACACTGAAGCTTTCTTT. Protein sequence: CASSNQGQPNTEAFF.